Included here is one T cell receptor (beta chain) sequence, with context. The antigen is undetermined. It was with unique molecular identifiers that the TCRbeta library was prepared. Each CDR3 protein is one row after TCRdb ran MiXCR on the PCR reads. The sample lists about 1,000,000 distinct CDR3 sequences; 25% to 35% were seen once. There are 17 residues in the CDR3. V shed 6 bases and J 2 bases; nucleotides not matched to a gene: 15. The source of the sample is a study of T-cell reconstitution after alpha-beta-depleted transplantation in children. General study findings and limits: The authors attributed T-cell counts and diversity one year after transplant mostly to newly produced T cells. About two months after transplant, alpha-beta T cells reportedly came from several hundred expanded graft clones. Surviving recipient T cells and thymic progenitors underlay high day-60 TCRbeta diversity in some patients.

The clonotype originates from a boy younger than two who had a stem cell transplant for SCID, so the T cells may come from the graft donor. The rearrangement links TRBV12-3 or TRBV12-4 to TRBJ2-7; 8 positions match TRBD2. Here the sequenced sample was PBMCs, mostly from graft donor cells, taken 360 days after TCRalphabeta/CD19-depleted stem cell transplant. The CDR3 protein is CASSRPLIAGRAYEQYF. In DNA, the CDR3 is TGTGCCAGCAGCCGCCCCCTTATAGCGGGGCGCGCCTACGAGCAGTACTTC.